The entry below describes one TCR beta chain. The junction does not match germline at one end; this may be a read error. The data were taken from a study of STAT5B mutations in CD4+ large granular lymphocyte leukemia. Measured with immunoSEQ multiplex PCR; TCRdb has only the in-frame clones, and not every one. This table has about 35,000 clones, 81% appearing once. The germline V gene encodes CDR1 SGHNT and CDR2 YYREEE (reference sequence). This CDR3 has 13 residues. The source of this sequence is a human donor in good health. This chain joins TRBV5-4 and TRBJ2-7; D not certain. The source material was CD4+ T cells from blood buffy coats. CDR3 amino acids: CASSLTGSSEQYF. CDR3 DNA: TGTGCCAGCAGCTTGACGGGTTCCTCCGAGCAGTACTTC. The full variable domain, with the rest looked up from reference TRBV5-4 and TRBJ2-7, is ETGVTQSPTHLIKTRGQQVTLRCSSQSGHNTVSWYQQALGQGPQFIFQYYREEENGRGNFPPRFSGLQFPNYSSELNVNALELDDSALYLCASSLTGSSEQYFGPGTRLTVT.